This is a list of T cell receptor beta chains from one sample in a study of blood T cell repertoires in COVID-19. Generated by immunoSEQ multiplex PCR, the TCRdb table keeps only in-frame clones and is missing some. The table lists approximately 65,000 clones, about 86% of them singletons. The specimen sequenced was peripheral blood. All receptors derive from a man aged 35 to 55 with acute or convalescent COVID-19. Each CDR3 is given with its conserved first and last residue. D genes are given only for firm matches. Size tells how often a clone was seen (once, few, many) or the class of an expanded clone, and some rows leave it out.

clone_size: .; j_call: TRBJ1-2; d_call: .; v_call: TRBV21-1; cdr3_aa: CASSKDGQGPENGYTF; cdr3_nt: TGTGCCAGCAGCAAAGACGGACAGGGGCCGGAGAATGGCTACACCTTC
clone_size: .; j_call: TRBJ2-1; d_call: .; v_call: TRBV19; cdr3_aa: CASISDNHNEQFF; cdr3_nt: TGTGCCAGTATAAGTGACAATCACAATGAGCAGTTCTTC
clone_size: .; j_call: TRBJ2-2; d_call: .; v_call: TRBV24-1; cdr3_aa: CATSDRTTKGELFF; cdr3_nt: TGTGCCACCAGTGACCGGACTACTAAGGGGGAGCTGTTTTTT
clone_size: .; j_call: TRBJ1-2; d_call: TRBD1; v_call: TRBV5-7; cdr3_aa: CASSQQRQGSAYGYTF; cdr3_nt: TGTGCCAGCAGCCAACAGAGACAGGGAAGCGCTTATGGCTACACCTTC
clone_size: .; j_call: TRBJ1-2; d_call: .; v_call: TRBV3-1/TRBV3-2; cdr3_aa: CASSQVGPLYGYTF; cdr3_nt: TGTGCCAGCAGCCAAGTGGGCCCGCTTTATGGCTACACCTTC
clone_size: .; j_call: TRBJ1-6; d_call: .; v_call: TRBV4-1; cdr3_aa: CASSQDLSRNSPLHF; cdr3_nt: TGCGCCAGCAGCCAAGATCTTTCGCGTAATTCACCCCTCCACTTT
clone_size: .; j_call: TRBJ2-7; d_call: TRBD2; v_call: TRBV7-2; cdr3_aa: CASSVEGTSGAYEQYF; cdr3_nt: TGTGCCAGCAGCGTAGAGGGGACTAGCGGGGCCTACGAGCAGTACTTC
clone_size: .; j_call: TRBJ2-5; d_call: .; v_call: TRBV6-1; cdr3_aa: CASSEETLQETQYF; cdr3_nt: TGTGCCAGCAGTGAAGAGACTCTCCAAGAGACCCAGTACTTC
clone_size: .; j_call: TRBJ1-4; d_call: .; v_call: TRBV10-3; cdr3_aa: CAISADGDTSSVFF; cdr3_nt: TGTGCCATCAGCGCTGACGGGGACACATCGTCGGTGTTTTTT
clone_size: .; j_call: TRBJ2-1; d_call: TRBD1; v_call: TRBV27; cdr3_aa: CARSIRDREFNEQFF; cdr3_nt: TGTGCCAGATCGATCCGGGACAGGGAATTCAATGAGCAGTTCTTC
clone_size: .; j_call: TRBJ2-2; d_call: .; v_call: TRBV7-7; cdr3_aa: CASSSRGLGTGELFF; cdr3_nt: TGTGCTAGCAGCTCCAGGGGATTGGGCACCGGGGAGCTGTTTTTT
clone_size: once; j_call: TRBJ2-7; d_call: TRBD2; v_call: TRBV5-1; cdr3_aa: CASSLALGTSNEQYF; cdr3_nt: TGCGCCAGCAGCTTGGCCCTTGGGACTAGCAACGAGCAGTACTTC
clone_size: .; j_call: TRBJ2-7; d_call: TRBD2; v_call: TRBV4-1; cdr3_aa: CASSQEGTSGAGGEQYF; cdr3_nt: TGCGCCAGCAGCCAAGAAGGGACTAGCGGGGCCGGGGGCGAGCAGTACTTC
clone_size: once; j_call: TRBJ1-1; d_call: .; v_call: TRBV6-5; cdr3_aa: CATLSGGNTEAFF; cdr3_nt: TGTGCCACTCTTTCGGGGGGGAACACTGAAGCTTTCTTT
clone_size: .; j_call: TRBJ2-7; d_call: .; v_call: TRBV28; cdr3_aa: CASSRSLASYEQYF; cdr3_nt: TGTGCCAGCAGTCGCAGCTTAGCCTCCTACGAGCAGTACTTC
clone_size: .; j_call: TRBJ2-5; d_call: TRBD1; v_call: TRBV5-1; cdr3_aa: CASSLTGPQYF; cdr3_nt: TGCGCCAGCAGCCTGACAGGGCCCCAGTACTTC
clone_size: .; j_call: TRBJ2-2; d_call: .; v_call: TRBV5-1; cdr3_aa: CASSLEGGRTGELFF; cdr3_nt: TGCGCCAGCAGCTTGGAAGGCGGAAGAACCGGGGAGCTGTTTTTT
clone_size: .; j_call: TRBJ1-2; d_call: .; v_call: TRBV9; cdr3_aa: CASSPGAGGGYTF; cdr3_nt: TGTGCCAGCAGCCCCGGGGCCGGAGGGGGCTACACCTTC
clone_size: .; j_call: TRBJ1-6; d_call: .; v_call: TRBV2; cdr3_aa: CASRSPGLQNSPLHF; cdr3_nt: TGTGCCAGCAGGTCTCCGGGACTTCAAAATTCACCCCTCCACTTT
clone_size: .; j_call: TRBJ1-1; d_call: .; v_call: TRBV3-1/TRBV3-2; cdr3_aa: CASSPGLNTEAFF; cdr3_nt: TGTGCCAGCAGCCCAGGATTGAACACTGAAGCTTTCTTT
clone_size: .; j_call: TRBJ1-5; d_call: TRBD1; v_call: TRBV30; cdr3_aa: CAWSGRSGQGARGNQPQHF; cdr3_nt: TGTGCCTGGAGTGGGCGGTCGGGACAGGGGGCTCGAGGCAATCAGCCCCAGCATTTT
clone_size: .; j_call: TRBJ2-3; d_call: .; v_call: TRBV29-1; cdr3_aa: CSSGGDTQYF; cdr3_nt: TGCAGCTCCGGGGGAGATACGCAGTATTTT
clone_size: .; j_call: TRBJ2-3; d_call: .; v_call: TRBV6-1; cdr3_aa: CASSVSSGTLGGTDTQYF; cdr3_nt: TGTGCCAGCAGTGTGTCCTCCGGGACACTTGGGGGCACAGATACGCAGTATTTT
clone_size: .; j_call: TRBJ2-3; d_call: .; v_call: TRBV3-1/TRBV3-2; cdr3_aa: CASSARGVGDTQYF; cdr3_nt: TGTGCCAGCAGTGCACGAGGAGTGGGAGATACGCAGTATTTT
clone_size: .; j_call: TRBJ2-7; d_call: TRBD2; v_call: TRBV6-5; cdr3_aa: CATGAGPSYEQYF; cdr3_nt: TGTGCCACCGGAGCGGGGCCATCCTACGAGCAGTACTTC
clone_size: .; j_call: TRBJ2-5; d_call: .; v_call: TRBV11-2; cdr3_aa: CASSLGRETQYF; cdr3_nt: TGTGCCAGCAGCTTAGGTCGAGAGACCCAGTACTTC
clone_size: .; j_call: TRBJ1-6; d_call: .; v_call: TRBV7-2; cdr3_aa: CASSFRASSYNSPLHF; cdr3_nt: TGTGCCAGCAGCTTCAGGGCCAGCTCCTATAATTCACCCCTCCACTTT
clone_size: .; j_call: TRBJ2-1; d_call: TRBD1; v_call: TRBV4-1; cdr3_aa: CASSTGTGYNEQFF; cdr3_nt: TGCGCCAGCAGCACCGGGACAGGATACAATGAGCAGTTCTTC
clone_size: .; j_call: TRBJ1-1; d_call: .; v_call: TRBV30; cdr3_aa: CAWSVYQGSRGRNTEAFF; cdr3_nt: TGTGCCTGGAGTGTTTACCAAGGGTCTAGGGGTCGAAACACTGAAGCTTTCTTT
clone_size: .; j_call: TRBJ2-3; d_call: TRBD1; v_call: TRBV6-5; cdr3_aa: CASSFWTGGTDTQYF; cdr3_nt: TGTGCCAGCAGTTTCTGGACAGGGGGAACAGATACGCAGTATTTT
clone_size: few; j_call: TRBJ1-6; d_call: .; v_call: TRBV6-1; cdr3_aa: CASSALWGQGYNSPLHF; cdr3_nt: TGTGCCAGCAGTGCCCTTTGGGGGCAGGGCTATAATTCACCCCTCCACTTT
clone_size: medium-sized; j_call: TRBJ1-1; d_call: .; v_call: TRBV4-1; cdr3_aa: CASSQGPGEAFF; cdr3_nt: TGCGCCAGCAGCCAAGGTCCGGGTGAAGCTTTCTTT
clone_size: .; j_call: TRBJ2-7; d_call: TRBD1; v_call: TRBV7-2; cdr3_aa: CASSPGIGDRPYEQYF; cdr3_nt: TGTGCCAGCAGCCCGGGCATAGGGGACAGGCCCTACGAGCAGTACTTC
clone_size: few; j_call: TRBJ1-1; d_call: .; v_call: TRBV6-6; cdr3_aa: CASTLLGATEAFF; cdr3_nt: TGTGCCAGCACCTTATTAGGAGCCACTGAAGCTTTCTTT
clone_size: .; j_call: TRBJ2-3; d_call: TRBD2; v_call: TRBV7-2; cdr3_aa: CASSLPGTSGGANTQYF; cdr3_nt: TGTGCCAGCAGCTTACCCGGGACTAGCGGGGGGGCAAATACGCAGTATTTT
clone_size: .; j_call: TRBJ1-5; d_call: .; v_call: TRBV25-1; cdr3_aa: CASSAGGYNQPQHF; cdr3_nt: TGTGCCAGCAGTGCCGGGGGTTACAATCAGCCCCAGCATTTT
clone_size: .; j_call: TRBJ2-3; d_call: TRBD1; v_call: TRBV5-1; cdr3_aa: CASSLVGQGPDTQYF; cdr3_nt: TGCGCCAGCAGCTTGGTGGGACAGGGACCAGATACGCAGTATTTT
clone_size: .; j_call: TRBJ1-4; d_call: .; v_call: TRBV3-1/TRBV3-2; cdr3_aa: CASSHGGGNEKLFF; cdr3_nt: TGTGCCAGCAGCCACGGGGGGGGTAATGAAAAACTGTTTTTT
clone_size: once; j_call: TRBJ2-3; d_call: .; v_call: TRBV19; cdr3_aa: CASAKEGAKTDTQYF; cdr3_nt: TGTGCCAGTGCGAAGGAGGGGGCGAAGACAGATACGCAGTATTTT
clone_size: .; j_call: TRBJ1-1; d_call: .; v_call: TRBV24-1; cdr3_aa: CATRRGNTEAFF; cdr3_nt: TGTGCCACGAGAAGGGGAAACACTGAAGCTTTCTTT
clone_size: once; j_call: TRBJ2-2; d_call: .; v_call: TRBV4-2; cdr3_aa: CASSQNTGFTGELFF; cdr3_nt: TGTGCCAGCAGCCAAAACACAGGGTTCACCGGGGAGCTGTTTTTT
clone_size: .; j_call: TRBJ2-7; d_call: .; v_call: TRBV2; cdr3_aa: CASSRGMHEQYF; cdr3_nt: TGTGCCAGCAGCAGGGGTATGCACGAGCAGTACTTC
clone_size: .; j_call: TRBJ1-5; d_call: .; v_call: TRBV19; cdr3_aa: CASSIEGSAVQGSNQPQHF; cdr3_nt: TGTGCCAGTAGTATAGAGGGGAGCGCTGTGCAGGGGAGCAATCAGCCCCAGCATTTT
clone_size: once; j_call: TRBJ1-2; d_call: .; v_call: TRBV24-1; cdr3_aa: CATSDGHGVGYTF; cdr3_nt: TGTGCCACCAGTGATGGTCACGGGGTTGGCTACACCTTC
clone_size: .; j_call: TRBJ1-5; d_call: .; v_call: TRBV29-1; cdr3_aa: CSGAVDHEGPQHF; cdr3_nt: TGCAGCGGTGCGGTGGATCACGAAGGGCCCCAGCATTTT
clone_size: .; j_call: TRBJ1-1; d_call: .; v_call: TRBV30; cdr3_aa: CAGASNTEAFF; cdr3_nt: TGTGCCGGGGCCTCGAACACTGAAGCTTTCTTT